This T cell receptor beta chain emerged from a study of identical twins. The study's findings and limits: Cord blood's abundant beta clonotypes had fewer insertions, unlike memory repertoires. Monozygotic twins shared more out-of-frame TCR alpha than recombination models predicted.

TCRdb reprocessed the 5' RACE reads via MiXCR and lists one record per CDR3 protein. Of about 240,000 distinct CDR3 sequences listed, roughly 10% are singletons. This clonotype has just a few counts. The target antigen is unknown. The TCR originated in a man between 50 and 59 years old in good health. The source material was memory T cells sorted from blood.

CDR3 DNA sequence: TGCAGTGCCTCGAGCCAGGGGAACGAGCAGTACTTC. Residues: CSASSQGNEQYF. V and J are TRBV20-1 and TRBJ2-7; the D gene is possibly TRBD1 (6 bases). CDR1 is DFQATT, CDR2 SNEGSKA, per germline (reference sequence). This CDR3 is 12 amino acids long. The germline V and J ends were trimmed by 6 bases and 5 bases, with 14 bases remaining between them.